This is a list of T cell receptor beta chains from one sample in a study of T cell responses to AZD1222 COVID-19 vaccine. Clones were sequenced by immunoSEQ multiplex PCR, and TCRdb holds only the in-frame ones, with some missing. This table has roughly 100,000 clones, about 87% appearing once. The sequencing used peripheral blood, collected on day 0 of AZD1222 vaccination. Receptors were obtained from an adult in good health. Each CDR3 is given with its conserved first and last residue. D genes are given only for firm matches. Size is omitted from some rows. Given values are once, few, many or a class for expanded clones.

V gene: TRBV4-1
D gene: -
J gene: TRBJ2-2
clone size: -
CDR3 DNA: TGCGCCAGCAGCCAATTAACGGGCTACTTGAACACCGGGGAGCTGTTTTTT
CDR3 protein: CASSQLTGYLNTGELFF

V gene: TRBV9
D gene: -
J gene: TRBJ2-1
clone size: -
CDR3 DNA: TGTGCCAGCAGCGTAGGTGCGGTTTCCTACAATGAGCAGTTCTTC
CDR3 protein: CASSVGAVSYNEQFF

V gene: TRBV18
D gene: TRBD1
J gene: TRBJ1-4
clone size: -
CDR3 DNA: TGTGCCAGCTCACCGGGACAGTACCCCGAAAAACTGTTTTTT
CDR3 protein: CASSPGQYPEKLFF

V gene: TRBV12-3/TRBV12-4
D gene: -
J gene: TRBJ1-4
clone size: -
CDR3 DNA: TGTGCCAGCATGGGTGGGAGGCATGAAAAACTGTTTTTT
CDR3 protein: CASMGGRHEKLFF

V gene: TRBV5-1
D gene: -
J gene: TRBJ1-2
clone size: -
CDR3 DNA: TGCGCCAGCAGCTTGGGACAGGTTTGGGGCTACACCTTC
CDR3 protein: CASSLGQVWGYTF

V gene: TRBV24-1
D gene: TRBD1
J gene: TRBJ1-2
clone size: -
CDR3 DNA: TGTGCCTTCAGACCGGGACAGGGGGGAGTGGGTAACTATGGCTACACCTTC
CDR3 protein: CAFRPGQGGVGNYGYTF

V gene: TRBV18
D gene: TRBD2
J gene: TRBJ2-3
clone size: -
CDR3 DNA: TGTGCCAGCTCACCAGGCACTAGCGGGGCCTACACAGATACGCAGTATTTT
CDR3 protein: CASSPGTSGAYTDTQYF

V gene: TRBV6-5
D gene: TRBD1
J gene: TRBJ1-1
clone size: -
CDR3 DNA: TGTGCCAGCACCAGGACAGGGGGTTATAACGTTGAAGCTTTCTTT
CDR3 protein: CASTRTGGYNVEAFF

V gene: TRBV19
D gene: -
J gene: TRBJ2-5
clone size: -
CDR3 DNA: TGTGCCAGCAAAAACGGAGGAGCAGGGCCTGCGGAAGAGACCCAGTACTTC
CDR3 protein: CASKNGGAGPAEETQYF

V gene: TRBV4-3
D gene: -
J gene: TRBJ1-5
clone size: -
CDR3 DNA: TGCGCCAGCAGCCAAGATATTTACAGGGAAAGGGATCAGCCCCAGCATTTT
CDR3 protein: CASSQDIYRERDQPQHF

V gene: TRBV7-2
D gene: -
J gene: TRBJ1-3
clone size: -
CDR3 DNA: TGTGCCAGCAGCTTACAGGGTACCGGAAACACCATATATTTT
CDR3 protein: CASSLQGTGNTIYF

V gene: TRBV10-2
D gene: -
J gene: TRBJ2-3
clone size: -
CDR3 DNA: TGCGCCAGAAAAACAGATACGCAGTATTTT
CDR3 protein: CARKTDTQYF

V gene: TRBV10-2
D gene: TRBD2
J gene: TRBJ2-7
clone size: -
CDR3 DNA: TGCGCCAGCAGTGCAACTAGCGGGGGAGTTTACGAGCAGTACTTC
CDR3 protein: CASSATSGGVYEQYF

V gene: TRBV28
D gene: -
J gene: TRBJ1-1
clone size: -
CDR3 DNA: TGTGCCAGCAGTTCTCCCTTGCCTGACCATCGAGCTTTCTTT
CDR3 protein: CASSSPLPDHRAFF

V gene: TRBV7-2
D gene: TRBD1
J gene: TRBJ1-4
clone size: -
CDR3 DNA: TGTGCCAGCAGCGCACTATCGACAGGGTATAATGAAAAACTGTTTTTT
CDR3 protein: CASSALSTGYNEKLFF

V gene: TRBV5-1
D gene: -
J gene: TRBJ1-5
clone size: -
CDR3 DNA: TGCGCCAGCAGCGCGGACGGAACACACAATCAGCCCCAGCATTTT
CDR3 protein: CASSADGTHNQPQHF

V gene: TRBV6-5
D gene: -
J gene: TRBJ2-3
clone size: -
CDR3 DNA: TGTGCCAGCTGTAATCGGGGGTGGGGAGATACGCAGTATTTT
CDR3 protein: CASCNRGWGDTQYF

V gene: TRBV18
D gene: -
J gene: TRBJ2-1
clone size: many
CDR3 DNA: TGTGCCAGCTCACCCTTGGGGAGCTCCTACAATGAGCAGTTCTTC
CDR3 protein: CASSPLGSSYNEQFF

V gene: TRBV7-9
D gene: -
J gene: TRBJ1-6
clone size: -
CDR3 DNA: TGTGCCAGCCAAAACTACAGGGAAACGGGATCACCCCTCCACTTT
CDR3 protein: CASQNYRETGSPLHF

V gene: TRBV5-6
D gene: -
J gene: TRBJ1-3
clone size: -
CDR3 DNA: TGTGCCAGCACCAAAGGGGGGAGAGTTGGCTCTGGAAACACCATATATTTT
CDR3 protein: CASTKGGRVGSGNTIYF

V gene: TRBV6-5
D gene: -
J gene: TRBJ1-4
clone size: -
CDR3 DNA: TGTGCCAGCAGTTACGGGTCTCTAGGGCAGAGACTGTTTTTT
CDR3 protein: CASSYGSLGQRLFF

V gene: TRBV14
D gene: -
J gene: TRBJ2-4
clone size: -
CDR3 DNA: TGTGCCAGCAGCCAAGAACAAGGAGTTAAAAACATTCAGTACTTC
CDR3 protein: CASSQEQGVKNIQYF

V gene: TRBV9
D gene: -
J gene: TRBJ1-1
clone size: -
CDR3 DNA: TGTGCCAGCAGGGGCATGAACACTGAAGCTTTCTTT
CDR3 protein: CASRGMNTEAFF

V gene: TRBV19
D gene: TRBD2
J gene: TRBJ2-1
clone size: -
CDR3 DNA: TGTGCCAGTAGTTGGACTAGCGGGGGGTACAATGAGCAGTTCTTC
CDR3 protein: CASSWTSGGYNEQFF

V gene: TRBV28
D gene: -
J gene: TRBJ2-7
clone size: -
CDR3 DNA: TGTGCCAGCAGTTTAACAATTCCCTCCTACGAGCAGTACTTC
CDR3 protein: CASSLTIPSYEQYF